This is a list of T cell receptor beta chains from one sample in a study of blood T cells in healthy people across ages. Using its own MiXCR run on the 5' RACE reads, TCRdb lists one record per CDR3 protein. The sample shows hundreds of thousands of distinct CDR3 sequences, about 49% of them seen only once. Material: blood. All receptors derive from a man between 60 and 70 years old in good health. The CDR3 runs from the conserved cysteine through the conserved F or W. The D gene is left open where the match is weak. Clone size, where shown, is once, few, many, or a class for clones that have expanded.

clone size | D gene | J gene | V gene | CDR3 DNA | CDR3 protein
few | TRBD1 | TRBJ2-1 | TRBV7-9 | TGTGCCAGCAGCTTACGAGGACAGGACGGGGATGAGCAGTTCTTC | CASSLRGQDGDEQFF
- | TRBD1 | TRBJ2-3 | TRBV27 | TGTGCCAGCAGTATAGGACAGGCAGATACGCAGTATTTT | CASSIGQADTQYF
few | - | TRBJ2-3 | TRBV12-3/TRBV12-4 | TGTGCCAGCAGCACGCCCGAGCTCCTCAAGTATTTT | CASSTPELLKYF
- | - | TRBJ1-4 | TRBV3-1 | TGTGCCAGCAGCCAAGATAGGCGGGGACGTAAACTGTTTTTT | CASSQDRRGRKLFF
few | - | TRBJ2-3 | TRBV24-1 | TGTGCCACCAGTGACCCCCCCGGAGGGGGCACAGATACGCAGTATTTT | CATSDPPGGGTDTQYF
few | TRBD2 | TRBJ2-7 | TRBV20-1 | TGCAGTGCCCTCTACTTCGGGGGGGCCTCCTACGAGCAGTACTTC | CSALYFGGASYEQYF
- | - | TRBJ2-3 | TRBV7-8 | TGTGCCAGCAGCTTAGCGGGGCCCCTAGGGGTGGATACGCAGTATTTT | CASSLAGPLGVDTQYF
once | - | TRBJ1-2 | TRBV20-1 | TGCAGTGCTTCAACGGGGCTATCTAGGGGCTACACCTTC | CSASTGLSRGYTF
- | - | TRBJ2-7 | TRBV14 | TGTGCCAGCAGCCAAGACAGGTCAAGCCCCTACAATGAGCAGTACTTC | CASSQDRSSPYNEQYF
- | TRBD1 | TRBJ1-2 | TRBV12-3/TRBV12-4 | TGTGCCAGCACCCTAACAGGGGACAACTATGGCTACACCTTC | CASTLTGDNYGYTF
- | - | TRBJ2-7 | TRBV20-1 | TGCAGTGCTCCAACCCGACAAGGTCTCTATGAGCAGTACTTC | CSAPTRQGLYEQYF
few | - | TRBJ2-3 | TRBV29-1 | TGCAGCGTTGGGTTGGGCACAGATACGCAGTATTTT | CSVGLGTDTQYF
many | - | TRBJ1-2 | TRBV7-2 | TGTGCCAGCAGCTTACCCCGGGGGTATGGCTACACCTTC | CASSLPRGYGYTF
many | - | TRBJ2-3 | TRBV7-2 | TGTGCCAGCAGCTTAGCCCGGCGCGGGACGAGTAATACGCAGTATTTT | CASSLARRGTSNTQYF
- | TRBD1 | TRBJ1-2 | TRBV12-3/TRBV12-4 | TGTGCCAGCAGTCCCCGGGACAGGCGAGGGTCCTATGGCTACACCTTC | CASSPRDRRGSYGYTF
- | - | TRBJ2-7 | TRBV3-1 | TGTGCCAGCAGCCAAGATCATGCAGGGAGGTCCCAGTACTTC | CASSQDHAGRSQYF
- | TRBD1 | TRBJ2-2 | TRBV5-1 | TGCGCCAGCAGCAAAGAGACAGGGACCGGGGAGCTGTTTTTT | CASSKETGTGELFF
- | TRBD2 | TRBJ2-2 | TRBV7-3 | TGTGCCAGCAGCCTGACTAGCGGGAGGGCCATGGCCGGGGAGCTGTTTTTT | CASSLTSGRAMAGELFF
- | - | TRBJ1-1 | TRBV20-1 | TGCAGTGCTACTGAACCGTTGGGGGGAAGGACTGAAGCTTTCTTT | CSATEPLGGRTEAFF
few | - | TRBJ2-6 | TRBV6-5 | TGTGCCAGCAGTTACTCGGATTCTGGGGCCAACGTCCTGACTTTC | CASSYSDSGANVLTF
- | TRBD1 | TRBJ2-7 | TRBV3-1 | TGTGCCAGCAGCCAGACCCCGGGACAGTCCTACGAGCAGTACTTC | CASSQTPGQSYEQYF
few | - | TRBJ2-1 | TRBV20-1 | TGCAGTGCTAGAGTTGTCACTAGCCCGAGACCCTACAATGAGCAGTTCTTC | CSARVVTSPRPYNEQFF
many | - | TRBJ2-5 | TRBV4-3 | TGCGCCAGCAGCCAAGATTGGGTCGCCGGAGAGACCCAGTACTTC | CASSQDWVAGETQYF
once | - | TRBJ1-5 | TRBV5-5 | TGTGCCAGCACCCTGGGGACCCTTAGTCAGCCCCAGCATTTT | CASTLGTLSQPQHF
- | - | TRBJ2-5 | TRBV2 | TGTGCCAGCAGTGAAAGGTCGGGGGGCCGCAGACAAGAGACCCAGTACTTC | CASSERSGGRRQETQYF
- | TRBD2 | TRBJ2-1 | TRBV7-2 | TGTGCCAGCAGCCGAGGACTAGCGGCCTCCTACAATGAGCAGTTCTTC | CASSRGLAASYNEQFF
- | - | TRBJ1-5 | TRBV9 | TGTGCCAGCAGCGTAGACTGGGGGAATCAGCCCCAGCATTTT | CASSVDWGNQPQHF
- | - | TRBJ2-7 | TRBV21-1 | TGTGCCAGCAGCAAAGCTAACGGTGGGCTAGCGGGAGGACCCGGGGGACAGTACTTC | CASSKANGGLAGGPGGQYF
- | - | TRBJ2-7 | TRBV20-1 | TGCAGTGGGACGGGACTCCGAAGCGACGAGCAGTACTTC | CSGTGLRSDEQYF
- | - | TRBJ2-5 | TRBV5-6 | TGTGCCAGCAGCCCGTTAGGCAGCGAACAAGAGACCCAGTACTTC | CASSPLGSEQETQYF
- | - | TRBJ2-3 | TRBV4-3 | TGCGCCAGCAGCCGGCGAGCTTGGGCTAGCGTAGGAGATACGCAGTATTTT | CASSRRAWASVGDTQYF
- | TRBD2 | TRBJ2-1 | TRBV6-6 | TGTGCCAGCAGTCCTACTACAGCGGGGGGGCCGAGGTATGAGCAGTTCTTC | CASSPTTAGGPRYEQFF
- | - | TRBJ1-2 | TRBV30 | TGTGCCTGGAGTGCTGGGACTGGATACACCTTC | CAWSAGTGYTF
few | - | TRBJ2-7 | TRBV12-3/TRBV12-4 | TGTGCCAGCAGTTTGGGAGTTAACTCCTACGAGCAGTACTTC | CASSLGVNSYEQYF
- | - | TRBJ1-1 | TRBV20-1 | TGCAGTGCTTGGACGGCAAGCACTGAAGCTTTCTTT | CSAWTASTEAFF
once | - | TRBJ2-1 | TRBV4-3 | TGCGCCAGCAGCCAAGATTCCCCGGGGATGGGCAATGAGCAGTTCTTC | CASSQDSPGMGNEQFF
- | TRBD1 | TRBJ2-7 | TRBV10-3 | TGTGCCATCAGTCCCCCGGGACAGGGGAACGAGCAGTACTTC | CAISPPGQGNEQYF
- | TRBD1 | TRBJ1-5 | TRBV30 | TGTGCCTGGTCGACAGGGTCGGGGGCCTATAGCAATCAGCCCCAGCATTTT | CAWSTGSGAYSNQPQHF
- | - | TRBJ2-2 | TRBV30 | TGTGCCAGGGACTTAAGAACCGGGGAGCTGTTTTTT | CARDLRTGELFF
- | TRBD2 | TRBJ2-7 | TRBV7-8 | TGTGCCAGCAGCGGCGGGGGGGACGTCTACGAGCAGTACTTC | CASSGGGDVYEQYF
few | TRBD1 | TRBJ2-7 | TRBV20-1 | TGCAGTGCTAGTGACAGGGACCCTTACGAGCAGTACTTC | CSASDRDPYEQYF
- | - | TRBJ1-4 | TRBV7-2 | TGTGCCAGCAGCCCTAGGGGAAGGGGGGTCCGTAGTGAAAAACTGTTTTTT | CASSPRGRGVRSEKLFF
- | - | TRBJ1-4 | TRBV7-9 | TGTGCCAGCAGCCCGACGGGTTGGGGTGAAAAACTGTTTTTT | CASSPTGWGEKLFF
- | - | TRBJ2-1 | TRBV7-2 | TGTGCCAGCAGCTCGTCCGGTTGGGGGCAGTTCTTC | CASSSSGWGQFF
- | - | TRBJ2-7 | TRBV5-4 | TGTGCCAGCAGCTCCACAGGGTTTGAAACCCAGTACTTC | CASSSTGFETQYF
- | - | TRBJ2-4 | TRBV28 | TGTGCCAGCAGTGCCGGGGGAAGTATAGGAAGCATTCAGTACTTC | CASSAGGSIGSIQYF
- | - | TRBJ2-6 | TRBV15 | TGTGCCACCAGCAGACAGGGTCATAGTGGGGCCAACGTCCTGACTTTC | CATSRQGHSGANVLTF
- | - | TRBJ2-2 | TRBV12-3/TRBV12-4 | TGTGCCAGCAGTCAGACAGCCGGGGAGCTGTTTTTT | CASSQTAGELFF